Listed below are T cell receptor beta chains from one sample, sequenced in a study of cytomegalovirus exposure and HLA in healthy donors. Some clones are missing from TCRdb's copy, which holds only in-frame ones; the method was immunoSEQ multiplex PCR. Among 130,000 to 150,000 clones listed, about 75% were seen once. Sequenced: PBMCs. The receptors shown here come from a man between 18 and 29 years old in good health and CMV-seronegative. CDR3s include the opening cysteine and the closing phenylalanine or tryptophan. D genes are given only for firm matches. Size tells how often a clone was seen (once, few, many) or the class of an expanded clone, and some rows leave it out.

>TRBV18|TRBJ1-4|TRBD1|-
CASSPQGGEMELFF
TGTGCCAGCTCACCCCAGGGGGGTGAAATGGAACTGTTTTTT
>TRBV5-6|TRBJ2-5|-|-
CASSLGPPSQETQYF
TGTGCCAGCAGCTTGGGCCCGCCTAGTCAAGAGACCCAGTACTTC
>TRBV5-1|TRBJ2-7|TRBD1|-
CASSPISAGTGSHEQYF
TGCGCCAGCAGCCCCATAAGTGCAGGGACAGGGTCCCACGAGCAGTACTTC
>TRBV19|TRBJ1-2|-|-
CASSIEGGGRGYGYTF
TGTGCCAGTAGTATAGAAGGCGGGGGGCGCGGCTATGGCTACACCTTC
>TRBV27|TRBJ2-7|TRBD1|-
CASGQGTEQYF
TGTGCCAGCGGACAGGGTACCGAGCAGTACTTC
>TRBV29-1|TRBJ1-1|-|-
CSARRDTEAFF
TGCAGCGCTAGAAGGGACACCGAAGCTTTCTTT
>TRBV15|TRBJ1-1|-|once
CATSTIRDLNTEAFF
TGTGCCACCAGCACTATCAGGGACTTGAACACTGAAGCTTTCTTT
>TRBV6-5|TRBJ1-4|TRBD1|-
CASKTGGLEKLFF
TGTGCCAGCAAGACAGGGGGCCTCGAAAAACTGTTTTTT
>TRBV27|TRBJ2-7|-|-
CASSLSGGALIYEQYF
TGTGCCAGCAGTTTATCGGGCGGGGCGCTTATCTACGAGCAGTACTTC
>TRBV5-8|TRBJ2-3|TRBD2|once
CASSLGIGGSTDTQYF
TGTGCCAGCAGCTTGGGAATCGGGGGGAGCACAGATACGCAGTATTTT
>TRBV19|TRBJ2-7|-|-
CASSMGALEQYF
TGTGCCAGTAGTATGGGGGCCCTCGAGCAGTACTTC
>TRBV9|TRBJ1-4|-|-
CASAGGGSNEKLFF
TGTGCCAGCGCCGGTGGCGGGTCTAATGAAAAACTGTTTTTT
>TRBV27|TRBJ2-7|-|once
CASSLSSGYEQYF
TGTGCCAGCAGTTTATCCTCCGGGTACGAGCAGTACTTC
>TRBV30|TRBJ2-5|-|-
CAWSSGWVQETQYF
TGTGCCTGGAGTTCAGGGTGGGTCCAAGAGACCCAGTACTTC
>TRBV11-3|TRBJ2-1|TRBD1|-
CASSSGTGINEQFF
TGTGCCAGCAGCTCCGGGACAGGGATAAATGAGCAGTTCTTC
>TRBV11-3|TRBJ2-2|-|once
CASSLLSGELFF
TGTGCCAGCAGCTTATTATCCGGGGAGCTGTTTTTT
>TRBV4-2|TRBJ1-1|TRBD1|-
CASSQVGQGHTEAFF
TGTGCCAGCAGCCAAGTGGGACAGGGCCACACTGAAGCTTTCTTT
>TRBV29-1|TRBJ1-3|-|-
CSVEDPGTGNTIYF
TGCAGCGTTGAAGATCCGGGTACTGGAAACACCATATATTTT
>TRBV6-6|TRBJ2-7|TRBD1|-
CASSLGTEHEQYF
TGTGCCAGCAGTCTCGGGACAGAACACGAGCAGTACTTC
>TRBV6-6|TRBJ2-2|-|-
CASSYSPSDTGELFF
TGTGCCAGCAGTTACTCCCCTTCGGACACCGGGGAGCTGTTTTTT
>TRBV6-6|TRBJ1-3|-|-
CASTPLGGALGNTIYF
TGTGCCAGCACCCCATTAGGGGGGGCGCTTGGAAACACCATATATTTT
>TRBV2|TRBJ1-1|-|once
CASSGTTYEAFF
TGTGCCAGCAGCGGGACAACTTATGAAGCTTTCTTT
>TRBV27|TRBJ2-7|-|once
CATHRGDSYEQYF
TGTGCCACCCACCGCGGGGACTCCTACGAGCAGTACTTC
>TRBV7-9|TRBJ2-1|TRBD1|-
CASTDRGPSNEQFF
TGTGCCAGCACCGACAGGGGTCCGTCTAATGAGCAGTTCTTC
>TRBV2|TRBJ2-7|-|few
CASSLGAHGEQYF
TGTGCCAGCAGTCTGGGGGCGCACGGCGAGCAGTACTTC
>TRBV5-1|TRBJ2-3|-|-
CASSLGATTADTQYF
TGCGCCAGCAGCTTGGGGGCGACGACGGCAGATACGCAGTATTTT
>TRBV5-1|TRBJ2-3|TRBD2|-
CASSLTLAGGGADTQYF
TGCGCCAGCAGCCTAACACTAGCGGGAGGTGGGGCAGATACGCAGTATTTT
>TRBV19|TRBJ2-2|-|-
CASSIASRANTGELFF
TGTGCCAGTAGTATAGCCTCACGGGCGAACACCGGGGAGCTGTTTTTT
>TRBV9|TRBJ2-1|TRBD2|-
CASSAEETSGDDEQFF
TGTGCCAGCAGCGCCGAAGAGACTAGCGGGGATGATGAGCAGTTCTTC
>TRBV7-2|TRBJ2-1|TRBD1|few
CASSLAGTGNIDEQFF
TGTGCCAGCAGCTTAGCGGGGACAGGGAATATAGATGAGCAGTTCTTC
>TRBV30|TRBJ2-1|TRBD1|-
CAWSVMGTGGNEQFF
TGTGCCTGGAGTGTAATGGGGACAGGGGGCAATGAGCAGTTCTTC
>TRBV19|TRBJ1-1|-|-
CASSTQPFEAFF
TGTGCCAGTAGTACACAGCCTTTTGAAGCTTTCTTT
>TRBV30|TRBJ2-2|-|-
CAWRTRTGELFF
TGTGCCTGGAGGACCAGGACCGGGGAGCTGTTTTTT
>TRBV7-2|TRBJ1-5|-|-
CASSFDLNQPQHF
TGTGCCAGCAGCTTTGATCTAAATCAGCCCCAGCATTTT
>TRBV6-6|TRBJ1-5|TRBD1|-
CASSYSPDRSNQPQHF
TGTGCCAGCAGTTACAGCCCGGACAGGAGCAATCAGCCCCAGCATTTT
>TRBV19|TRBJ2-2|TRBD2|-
CASRHRGLAVNTGELFF
TGTGCCAGCCGTCATAGGGGACTAGCGGTGAACACCGGGGAGCTGTTTTTT
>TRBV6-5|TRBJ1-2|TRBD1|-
CASSEDRAPYGYTF
TGTGCCAGCAGTGAAGACAGGGCCCCCTATGGCTACACCTTC
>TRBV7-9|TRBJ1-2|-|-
CASSSAGWGDYGYTF
TGTGCCAGCAGCTCTGCAGGGTGGGGGGACTATGGCTACACCTTC
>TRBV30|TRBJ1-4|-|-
CASRDRLTNEKLFF
TGTGCCTCCAGAGACAGACTAACTAATGAAAAACTGTTTTTT
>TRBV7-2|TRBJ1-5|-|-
CASTGQGNQPQHF
TGTGCCAGCACCGGACAAGGAAATCAGCCCCAGCATTTT
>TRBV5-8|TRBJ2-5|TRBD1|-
CASSPGQGRVETQYF
TGTGCCAGCAGCCCGGGACAGGGTCGTGTGGAGACCCAGTACTTC
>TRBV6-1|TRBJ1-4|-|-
CASSEPVANEKLFF
TGTGCCAGCAGTGAACCGGTAGCTAATGAAAAACTGTTTTTT
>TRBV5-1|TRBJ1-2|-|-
CASTHSVGGDYGYTF
TGCGCCAGCACCCATTCAGTGGGGGGTGACTATGGCTACACCTTC
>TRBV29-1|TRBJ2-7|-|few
CSVAGFGSYEQYF
TGCAGCGTTGCGGGGTTCGGATCCTACGAGCAGTACTTC
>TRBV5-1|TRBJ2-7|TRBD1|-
CASSLDRGHGNEQYF
TGCGCCAGCAGCCTAGACAGGGGGCACGGCAACGAGCAGTACTTC
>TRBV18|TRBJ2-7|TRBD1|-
CASSPPLTGAPYEQYF
TGTGCCAGCTCACCACCCCTGACAGGGGCACCCTACGAGCAGTACTTC
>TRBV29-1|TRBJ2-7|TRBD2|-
CSVEGLAGGLRLLYF
TGCAGCGTTGAGGGGCTAGCGGGAGGGCTACGACTCCTGTACTTC
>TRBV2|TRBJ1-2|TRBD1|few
CASSESDRSYRSDGYTF
TGTGCCAGCAGTGAATCGGACAGGTCGTATAGGAGCGATGGCTACACCTTC
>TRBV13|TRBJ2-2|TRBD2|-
CASSFPGLAGVTTGELFF
TGTGCCAGCAGCTTTCCGGGACTAGCGGGGGTAACCACCGGGGAGCTGTTTTTT
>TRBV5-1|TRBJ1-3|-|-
CASSSSQGNSGNTIYF
TGCGCCAGCAGTTCGAGTCAGGGGAACTCTGGAAACACCATATATTTT
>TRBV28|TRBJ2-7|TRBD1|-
CASRSTGTGLYEQYF
TGTGCCAGCAGATCTACCGGGACAGGGCTCTACGAGCAGTACTTC
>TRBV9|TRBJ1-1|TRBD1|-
CASSSHRGANTEAFF
TGTGCCAGCAGCTCACACAGGGGCGCGAACACTGAAGCTTTCTTT
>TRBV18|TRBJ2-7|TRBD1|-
CASSSGTGSYEQYF
TGTGCCAGCTCATCGGGGACAGGGTCTTACGAGCAGTACTTC
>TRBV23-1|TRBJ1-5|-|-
CASSLPTPITIPPNQPQHF
TGCGCCAGCAGTCTACCGACACCTATAACGATTCCCCCTAATCAGCCCCAGCATTTT
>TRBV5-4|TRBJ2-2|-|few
CASSSQYAGELFF
TGTGCCAGCAGCTCACAGTACGCCGGGGAGCTGTTTTTT
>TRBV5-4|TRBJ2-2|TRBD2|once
CASRGREVGELFF
TGTGCCAGCCGGGGGCGGGAGGTCGGGGAGCTGTTTTTT
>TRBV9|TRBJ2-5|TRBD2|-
CASSSRLAGGQETQYF
TGTGCCAGCAGCTCGAGACTAGCGGGGGGCCAAGAGACCCAGTACTTC
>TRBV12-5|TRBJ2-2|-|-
CASGLVLGRGNTGELFF
TGTGCTAGTGGTTTGGTACTGGGCAGGGGGAACACCGGGGAGCTGTTTTTT
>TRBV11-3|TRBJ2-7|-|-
CASSPAWEYYEQYF
TGTGCCAGCAGCCCCGCCTGGGAGTACTACGAGCAGTACTTC
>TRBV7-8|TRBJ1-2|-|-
CASSLEGVRYGYTF
TGTGCCAGCAGCTTAGAGGGGGTTCGCTATGGCTACACCTTC